Below, 27 T cell receptor beta chains from the same sample are listed, as sequenced in a study of T cell changes during pregnancy in multiple sclerosis. The method was immunoSEQ multiplex PCR; TCRdb's version includes in-frame clones alone and lacks a portion of them. The sample has under 45,000 clones, approximately 90% seen once. Sequences were derived from CD8+ T cells from peripheral blood mononuclear cells, sampled in the first trimester of pregnancy. The receptor source for this set is a female donor with multiple sclerosis, enrolled in a pregnancy study.

This chain uses TRBV6-6 with TRBJ2-7; TRBD2 aligns across 8 bases. With 0 bases clipped from V and 3 bases from J, the junction kept 4 bases outside the gene matches. CDR3 length: 15 amino acids. Looked up from germline, CDR1 is MNHNY and CDR2 is SVGAGI (reference sequence). CDR3: CASSYSRTSIYEQYF. CDR3 nucleotides: TGTGCCAGCAGTTACTCTCGGACTAGCATCTACGAGCAGTACTTC.

The chain combines TRBV11-2 with TRBJ2-7, with TRBD2 identical over 11 bases. The germline CDR1 and CDR2 sequences are SGHAT and FQNNGV. Unmatched junction bases numbered 12, after V lost 1 base and J lost 4 bases. The CDR3 spans 18 residues. The CDR3 bases are TGTGCCAGCAGCTTAGGTCCCCTAGCGGGGGGCCGGGGGTACGAGCAGTACTTC. It codes for CASSLGPLAGGRGYEQYF.

The CDR3 DNA reads TGCGCCAGCCGGGGGGGAGCCCAAGAGACCCAGTACTTC. Amino acids: CASRGGAQETQYF. The V call is TRBV5-1, the J call TRBJ2-5; 8 positions match TRBD2. Germline loops: CDR1 SGHRS, CDR2 YFSETQ. V was clipped by 7 bases and J by 1 base; unmatched bases: 3. This CDR3 contains 13 residues. Together with reference TRBV5-1 and TRBJ2-5, the CDR3 gives the full variable domain: KAGVTQTPRYLIKTRGQQVTLSCSPISGHRSVSWYQQTPGQGLQFLFEYFSETQRNKGNFPGRFSGRQFSNSRSEMNVSTLELGDSALYLCASRGGAQETQYFGPGTRLLVL.

V gene TRBV7-6 combines with J gene TRBJ1-3, with D perhaps TRBD1 (5 bases). From germline, CDR1 is SGHVS and CDR2 FNYEAQ. This CDR3 contains 16 residues. Trimming took off 5 bases at V and 2 bases at J, with 16 bases between the two ends. DNA for the CDR3: TGTGCCAGCAGCCCCGGCGGGGGGGAGCCTGGAAACACCATATATTTT. Translation gives CASSPGGGEPGNTIYF.

This clone was counted a few times. The chain joins TRBV27 to TRBJ1-1; D perhaps matches TRBD1 (6 bases). The CDR3 is 13 amino acids. Trimming stripped 5 bases from V and 5 bases from J, with 12 bases between. Per the germline V gene, CDR1 is MNHEY and CDR2 is SMNVEV (reference sequence). CDR3 DNA: TGTGCCAGCAGTCAACAGGGTTCGACTGAAGCTTTCTTT. Protein sequence: CASSQQGSTEAFF.

V is TRBV9 and J is TRBJ2-1; D is undetermined. V was pared by 0 bases and J by 0 bases, with 7 bases between. This CDR3 has 15 amino acids. Looked up from germline, CDR1 is SGDLS and CDR2 is YYNGEE. The CDR3 region is CASSVDLSSYNEQFF. The CDR3 DNA sequence: TGTGCCAGCAGCGTAGACCTGAGCTCCTACAATGAGCAGTTCTTC.

The V call is TRBV13, the J call TRBJ2-2, with 8 positions matching TRBD2. Germline CDR1 is PRHDT and CDR2 is FYEKMQ (reference sequence). V shed 11 bases and J 4 bases; nucleotides not matched to a gene: 9. The CDR3 has 14 amino acids. CDR3 region: CASGGGQSTGELFF. The CDR3, as DNA: TGTGCCTCAGGCGGGGGGCAATCCACCGGGGAGCTGTTTTTT.

This clone was detected only once. V and J are TRBV5-5 and TRBJ2-5, with no clear D. Germline lookup yields CDR1 SGHKS and CDR2 YYEKEE (reference sequence). Trimming pared 1 base from V and 2 bases from J, leaving 9 bases between. The CDR3 covers 14 residues. This CDR3 is CASSLPSTQETQYF. The CDR3 coding sequence is TGTGCCAGCAGCTTGCCTTCGACTCAAGAGACCCAGTACTTC. The full variable domain, its missing parts supplied by reference TRBV5-5 and TRBJ2-5, is DAGVTQSPTHLIKTRGQQVTLRCSPISGHKSVSWYQQVLGQGPQFIFQYYEKEERGRGNFPDRFSARQFPNYSSELNVNALLLGDSALYLCASSLPSTQETQYFGPGTRLLVL.

This clone is categorized as medium-sized (0.01 to 0.1%). The gene calls are TRBV6-4 and TRBJ2-7; TRBD2 matches at 9 bases. Per germline, CDR1 MRHNA and CDR2 SNTAGT. The CDR3 runs 15 residues. V shed 0 bases and J 5 bases; nucleotides not matched to a gene: 5. CDR3 residues: CASSDSAGGAHEQYF. The CDR3 nucleotides read TGTGCCAGCAGTGACTCGGCGGGGGGGGCCCACGAGCAGTACTTC.

V usage is TRBV19 and J usage is TRBJ2-2; 9 bases line up with TRBD2. This CDR3 has 15 residues. In germline, CDR1 is LNHDA, CDR2 SQIVND (reference sequence). V shed 2 bases and J 6 bases; nucleotides not matched to a gene: 4. The CDR3 bases are TGTGCCAGTAGTATACTCAGACTAGCGGCCGGGGAGCTGTTTTTT. Its protein product is CASSILRLAAGELFF.

V usage is TRBV27 and J usage is TRBJ2-5, with TRBD1 as a possible D gene (7 bases). CDR1 MNHEY and CDR2 SMNVEV come from the germline V gene (reference sequence). This CDR3 comprises 13 residues. Trimming shortened V by 8 bases and J by 2 bases, and 12 bases separated the two germline ends. CDR3 residues: CASVGGQQETQYF. The CDR3 DNA reads as TGTGCCAGCGTGGGGGGACAGCAAGAGACCCAGTACTTC.

By share, this clone counts as medium-sized. The V call is TRBV5-6, the J call TRBJ2-1, with TRBD1 matching 9 bases. Germline V gene lookup returns CDR1 SGHDT and CDR2 YYEEEE. This CDR3 has 15 residues. V lost 2 bases, J lost 2 bases, and 2 bases stayed unmatched. CDR3 loop: CASSFGDRAYNEQFF. CDR3 coding DNA: TGTGCCAGCAGCTTCGGGGACAGGGCCTACAATGAGCAGTTCTTC.

The rearrangement links TRBV7-9 to TRBJ2-3; 8 bases align to TRBD1. Germline CDR1 is SEHNR and CDR2 is FQNEAQ (reference sequence). Trimming at V came to 5 bases and at J to 2 bases, leaving 6 bases not matched to a gene. The CDR3 length is 15 residues. The chain's CDR3 is CASSHSDRATDTQYF. CDR3 bases: TGTGCCAGCAGCCATTCGGACAGGGCCACAGATACGCAGTATTTT.

The chain has TRBV11-2 and TRBJ2-7; 7 bases agree with TRBD2. The germline gives CDR1 SGHAT, CDR2 FQNNGV. This CDR3 has 15 amino acids. J was trimmed by 0 bases and V by 0 bases; bases with no gene match: 2. The CDR3 coding sequence is TGTGCCAGCAGCTTAGAGGGGGGGAGCTCCTACGAGCAGTACTTC. It specifies CASSLEGGSSYEQYF.

The chain combines TRBV2 with TRBJ2-1, with TRBD2 matching 7 bases. CDR3 size: 14 residues. Germline CDR1 SNHLY, CDR2 FYNNEI. Trimming took 5 bases from V and 6 from J; bases not matched to a gene: 7. CDR3 in amino acids: CASSWTRSPNEQFF. The CDR3 DNA reads as TGTGCCAGCAGTTGGACTAGGTCCCCCAATGAGCAGTTCTTC. Filled out from reference TRBV2 and TRBJ2-1, the complete variable domain reads EPEVTQTPSHQVTQMGQEVILRCVPISNHLYFYWYRQILGQKVEFLVSFYNNEISEKSEIFDDQFSVERPDGSNFTLKIRSTKLEDSAMYFCASSWTRSPNEQFFGPGTRLTVL.

This chain uses TRBV7-3 with TRBJ2-7; D is undetermined. CDR1 and CDR2 from the germline V gene are SGHTA and FQGTGA. V was pared by 5 bases and J by 0 bases, with 14 bases between. There are 15 residues in the CDR3. The DNA for the CDR3 is TGTGCCAGCAGCCTTTCTGCGGTAAGCTCCTACGAGCAGTACTTC. This sequence encodes CASSLSAVSSYEQYF. Together with reference TRBV7-3 and TRBJ2-7, the CDR3 gives the full variable domain: GAGVSQTPSNKVTEKGKYVELRCDPISGHTALYWYRQSLGQGPEFLIYFQGTGAADDSGLPNDRFFAVRPEGSVSTLKIQRTERGDSAVYLCASSLSAVSSYEQYFGPGTRLTVT.

This clone was seen a single time. V usage is TRBV19 and J usage is TRBJ1-1; D possibly corresponds to TRBD1 (5 bases). Per the germline V gene, CDR1 is LNHDA and CDR2 is SQIVND (reference sequence). The germline V and J ends were trimmed by 7 bases and 1 base, with 13 bases remaining between them. This CDR3 spans 14 amino acids. The CDR3 here is CASNVLGQNTEAFF. CDR3 bases: TGTGCCAGTAATGTCCTGGGGCAGAACACTGAAGCTTTCTTT. Full variable domain (missing parts from reference TRBV19 and TRBJ1-1): DGGITQSPKYLFRKEGQNVTLSCEQNLNHDAMYWYRQDPGQGLRLIYYSQIVNDFQKGDIAEGYSVSREKKESFPLTVTSAQKNPTAFYLCASNVLGQNTEAFFGQGTRLTVV.

To note about this clone: Other DNA variants within this sample encode the same CDR3. The chain links TRBV9 to TRBJ2-1; 12 bases line up with TRBD2. V gave up 3 bases and J gave up 7 bases; unmatched junction bases: 5. The CDR3 totals 15 residues. Germline-derived CDR1 and CDR2 are SGDLS and YYNGEE. CDR3: CASSASGTSGNEQFF. The CDR3 DNA is TGTGCCAGCAGCGCCTCCGGGACTAGCGGGAATGAGCAGTTCTTC.

The J gene is TRBJ2-7, the V gene TRBV4-1; 7 nucleotides align to TRBD2. Germline V gene data show CDR1 as MGHRA and CDR2 as YSYEKL. This CDR3 is built from 15 residues. V was pared by 1 base and J by 1 base, with 4 bases of the junction left unmatched. The CDR3 is CASSQGLADSYEQYF. In DNA form, the CDR3 reads TGCGCCAGCAGCCAAGGCCTAGCGGATTCCTACGAGCAGTACTTC.

Here the CDR3 DNA reads TGTGCCAGCAGTTTCGGGGGGGAGACCCAGTACTTC. Amino acid sequence: CASSFGGETQYF. V and J are TRBV27 and TRBJ2-5, with 7 nucleotides matching TRBD2. Germline-derived CDR1 and CDR2 are MNHEY and SMNVEV (reference sequence). This CDR3 has 12 residues. After removal of 3 bases from V and 5 bases from J, the junction contained 0 bases not matched to a gene.

This rearrangement joins TRBV13 to TRBJ2-1, with 8 nucleotides matching TRBD1. CDR3 size: 14 residues. V gave up 5 bases and J gave up 8 bases; unmatched junction bases: 8. Germline V CDR1 and CDR2: PRHDT, FYEKMQ (reference sequence). Written as DNA, the CDR3 is TGTGCCAGCAGCATGGGGACAGGAGGCGATGAGCAGTTCTTC. This codes for CASSMGTGGDEQFF.

The V call is TRBV6-4, the J call TRBJ2-1; the D is unclear. Trimming stripped 5 bases from V and 2 bases from J, with 16 bases between. The CDR3 runs to 16 residues. CDR1 and CDR2 (germline): MRHNA, SNTAGT. The CDR3 reads CASSPGVGSAYNEQFF. The CDR3 DNA reads TGTGCCAGCAGTCCGGGTGTAGGTTCTGCCTACAATGAGCAGTTCTTC.

The chain joins TRBV5-1 to TRBJ2-1; 8 bases agree with TRBD1. The germline V gene has CDR1 SGHRS and CDR2 YFSETQ. The CDR3 has 13 amino acids. Losses at the gene ends were 5 bases for V and 3 bases for J; bases not matched to a gene: 1. DNA of the CDR3: TGCGCCAGCAGTGACAGGGGCTACAATGAGCAGTTCTTC. It specifies CASSDRGYNEQFF.

The J gene is TRBJ1-1, the V gene TRBV6-1; no definite D call. The CDR3 has 12 amino acids. CDR1 and CDR2 (germline): MNHNS, SASEGT. The ends were cut back, 6 bases at V and 3 bases at J, with 8 bases in the middle. This CDR3 reads CASRSSYTEAFF. CDR3 sequence (DNA): TGTGCCAGCAGATCCTCTTACACTGAAGCTTTCTTT.

The chain carries TRBV5-5 and TRBJ1-1; D possibly corresponds to TRBD1 (6 bases). In germline, CDR1 is SGHKS, CDR2 YYEKEE (reference sequence). Deletions cut 0 bases from V and 3 bases from J, with 9 bases between. The CDR3 length is 14 residues. The CDR3, as DNA: TGTGCCAGCAGCTTGGAGGGGGGGTACACTGAAGCTTTCTTT. It is translated as CASSLEGGYTEAFF. Looking up the rest from reference TRBV5-5 and TRBJ1-1 gives the full variable domain: DAGVTQSPTHLIKTRGQQVTLRCSPISGHKSVSWYQQVLGQGPQFIFQYYEKEERGRGNFPDRFSARQFPNYSSELNVNALLLGDSALYLCASSLEGGYTEAFFGQGTRLTVV.

The V call is TRBV7-3, the J call TRBJ1-6, with 7 bases fitting TRBD1. The CDR3 consists of 14 residues. The V gene's germline CDR1 is SGHTA and CDR2 FQGTGA. The junction had 7 bases not matched to a gene; V was cut back by 4 bases and J by 10 bases. CDR3 amino acids: CASSYGTEQSPLHF. The CDR3 DNA reads as TGTGCCAGCAGCTACGGGACAGAACAATCACCCCTCCACTTT.

The chain is built from TRBV4-3 and TRBJ1-6; maybe TRBD1 (6 bases). Deletions cut 3 bases from V and 9 bases from J, with 18 bases between. The CDR3 has 16 residues. CDR1 is LGHNA and CDR2 is YSLEER in the germline V gene. The CDR3, as DNA: TGCGCCAGCAGCCAGGACCACAGGGATTGGAGTTCACCCCTCCACTTT. Translation: CASSQDHRDWSSPLHF.